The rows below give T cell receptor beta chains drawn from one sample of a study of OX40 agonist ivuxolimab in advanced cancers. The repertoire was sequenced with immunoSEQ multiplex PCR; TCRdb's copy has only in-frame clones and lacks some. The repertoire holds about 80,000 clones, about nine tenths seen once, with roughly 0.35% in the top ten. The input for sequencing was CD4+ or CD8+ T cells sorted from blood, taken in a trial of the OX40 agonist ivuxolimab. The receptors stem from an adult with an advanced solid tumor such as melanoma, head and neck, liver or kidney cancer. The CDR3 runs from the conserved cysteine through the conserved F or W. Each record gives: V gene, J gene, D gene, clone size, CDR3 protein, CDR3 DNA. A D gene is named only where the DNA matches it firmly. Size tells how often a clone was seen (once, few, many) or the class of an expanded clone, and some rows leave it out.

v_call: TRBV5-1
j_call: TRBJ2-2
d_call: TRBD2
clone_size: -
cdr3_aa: CASSLGLLAGVGTGELFF
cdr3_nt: TGCGCCAGCAGCTTGGGATTGCTAGCGGGAGTCGGCACCGGGGAGCTGTTTTTT

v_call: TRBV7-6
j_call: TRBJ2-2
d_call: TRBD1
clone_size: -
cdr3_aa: CASSQTDRGRPGELFF
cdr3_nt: TGTGCCAGCAGCCAAACGGACAGGGGGAGGCCCGGGGAGCTGTTTTTT

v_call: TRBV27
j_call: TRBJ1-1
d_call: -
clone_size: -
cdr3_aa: CASTSLRQNTEAFF
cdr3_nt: TGTGCCAGCACTTCCCTCCGACAGAACACTGAAGCTTTCTTT

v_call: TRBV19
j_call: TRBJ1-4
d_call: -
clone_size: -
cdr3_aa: CASSIETPPTNEKLFF
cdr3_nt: TGTGCCAGTAGTATAGAGACTCCCCCAACTAATGAAAAACTGTTTTTT

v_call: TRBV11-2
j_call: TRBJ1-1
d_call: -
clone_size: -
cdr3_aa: CASSSTVVGAKLNTEAFF
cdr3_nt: TGTGCCAGCAGTTCGACCGTGGTTGGAGCAAAACTGAACACTGAAGCTTTCTTT

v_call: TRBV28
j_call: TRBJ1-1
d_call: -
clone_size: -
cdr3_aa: CASSSIYDRRNTEAFF
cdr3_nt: TGTGCCAGCAGTTCAATATACGACAGACGGAACACTGAAGCTTTCTTT

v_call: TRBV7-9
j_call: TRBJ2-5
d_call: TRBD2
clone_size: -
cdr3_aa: CASSLMGGTQETQYF
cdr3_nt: TGTGCCAGCAGCTTAATGGGGGGGACCCAAGAGACCCAGTACTTC

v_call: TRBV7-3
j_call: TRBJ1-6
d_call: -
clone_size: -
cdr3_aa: CASSLSGYNSPLHF
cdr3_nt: TGTGCCAGCAGCTTATCGGGCTATAATTCACCCCTCCACTTT

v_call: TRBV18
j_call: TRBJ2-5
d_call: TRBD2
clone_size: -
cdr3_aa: CASSPPPGGAETQYF
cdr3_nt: TGTGCCAGCTCACCACCCCCGGGAGGAGCGGAGACCCAGTACTTC

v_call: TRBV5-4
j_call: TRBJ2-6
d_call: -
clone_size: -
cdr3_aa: CASSFGTSSSGANVLTF
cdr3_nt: TGTGCCAGCAGCTTCGGGACGTCGTCCTCTGGGGCCAACGTCCTGACTTTC

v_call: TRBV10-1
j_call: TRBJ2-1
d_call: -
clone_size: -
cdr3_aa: CASSDVSSYNEQFF
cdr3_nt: TGCGCCAGCAGTGACGTGAGCTCCTACAATGAGCAGTTCTTC

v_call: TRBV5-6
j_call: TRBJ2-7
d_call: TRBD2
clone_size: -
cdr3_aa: CASSAPGGSSYEQYF
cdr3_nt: TGTGCCAGCAGTGCTCCGGGAGGTTCGTCCTACGAGCAGTACTTC

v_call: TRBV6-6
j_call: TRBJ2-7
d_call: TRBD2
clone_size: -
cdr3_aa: CASGTSGDEQYF
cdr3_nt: TGTGCCAGCGGGACTAGCGGCGACGAGCAGTACTTC

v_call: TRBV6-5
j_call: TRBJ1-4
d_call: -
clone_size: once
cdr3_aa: CASRSWTGNEKLFF
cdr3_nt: TGTGCCAGCAGATCGTGGACTGGGAATGAAAAACTGTTTTTT

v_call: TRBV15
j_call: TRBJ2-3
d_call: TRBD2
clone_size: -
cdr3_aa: CATSRPSGSDTQYF
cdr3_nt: TGTGCCACCAGCAGGCCTAGCGGGAGTGATACGCAGTATTTT

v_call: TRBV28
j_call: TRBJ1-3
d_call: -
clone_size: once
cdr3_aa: CASSKRNTIYF
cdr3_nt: TGTGCCAGCAGTAAGAGAAACACCATATATTTT

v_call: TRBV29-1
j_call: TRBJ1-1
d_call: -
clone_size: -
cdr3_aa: CSVEDWRGGEAFF
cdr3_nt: TGCAGCGTTGAAGACTGGAGGGGTGGAGAGGCTTTCTTT

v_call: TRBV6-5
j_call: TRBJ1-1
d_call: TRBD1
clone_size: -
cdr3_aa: CASSLRQGVNTEAFF
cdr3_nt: TGTGCCAGCAGTCTTCGTCAGGGGGTGAACACTGAAGCTTTCTTT

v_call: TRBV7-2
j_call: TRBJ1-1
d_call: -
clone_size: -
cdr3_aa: CASSLAIVGGPEAFF
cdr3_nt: TGTGCCAGCAGCTTAGCCATTGTGGGGGGCCCTGAAGCTTTCTTT

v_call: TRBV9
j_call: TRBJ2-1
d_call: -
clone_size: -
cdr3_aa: CASSVGTSYNEQFF
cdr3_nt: TGTGCCAGCAGCGTCGGGACTTCCTACAATGAGCAGTTCTTC

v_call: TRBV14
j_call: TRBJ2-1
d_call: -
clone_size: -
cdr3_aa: CASSQFFEQFF
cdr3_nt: TGTGCCAGCAGCCAGTTCTTTGAGCAGTTCTTC

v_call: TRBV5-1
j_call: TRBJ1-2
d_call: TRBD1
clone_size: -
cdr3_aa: CASSWEPGQGAVGYTF
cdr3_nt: TGCGCCAGCAGCTGGGAACCGGGACAGGGGGCCGTTGGCTACACCTTC

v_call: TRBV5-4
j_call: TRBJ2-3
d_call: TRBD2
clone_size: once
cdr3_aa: CASSPEGGRAGFAQYF
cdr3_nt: TGTGCCAGCAGCCCGGAAGGCGGGAGGGCCGGGTTTGCGCAGTATTTT

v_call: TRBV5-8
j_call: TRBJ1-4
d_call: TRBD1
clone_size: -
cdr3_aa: CASSLDGQGGEKLFF
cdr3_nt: TGTGCCAGCAGCTTGGATGGACAGGGAGGGGAAAAACTGTTTTTT

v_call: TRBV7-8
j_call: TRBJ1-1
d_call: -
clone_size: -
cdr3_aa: CASSLARGRGTEAFF
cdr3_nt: TGTGCCAGCAGCTTAGCGCGGGGGCGGGGGACTGAAGCTTTCTTT

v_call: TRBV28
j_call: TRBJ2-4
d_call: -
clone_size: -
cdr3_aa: CASREGLAKNIQYF
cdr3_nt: TGTGCCAGCAGGGAGGGGTTAGCCAAAAACATTCAGTACTTC

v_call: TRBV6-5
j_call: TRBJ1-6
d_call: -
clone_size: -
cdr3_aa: CASSSRTANSPLHF
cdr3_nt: TGTGCCAGCAGTTCCCGGACAGCAAATTCACCCCTCCACTTT

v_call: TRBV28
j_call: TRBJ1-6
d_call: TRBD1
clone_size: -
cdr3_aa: CASSSGTGLKSYNSPLHF
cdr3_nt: TGTGCCAGCAGTTCCGGGACAGGGTTGAAGTCCTATAATTCACCCCTCCACTTT

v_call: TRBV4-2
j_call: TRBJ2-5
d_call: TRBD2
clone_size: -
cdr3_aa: CASSHNSGGSQETQYF
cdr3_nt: TGTGCCAGCAGCCACAATAGCGGGGGGTCCCAAGAGACCCAGTACTTC

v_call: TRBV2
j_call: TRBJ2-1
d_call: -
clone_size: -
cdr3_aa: CASSEKGSGGSYNEQFF
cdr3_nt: TGTGCCAGCAGTGAAAAAGGGTCAGGGGGGTCCTACAATGAGCAGTTCTTC

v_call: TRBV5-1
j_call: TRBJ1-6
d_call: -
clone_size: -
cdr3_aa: CASSSVKSSYNSPLHF
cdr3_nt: TGCGCCAGCAGCTCCGTGAAGAGCTCCTATAATTCACCCCTCCACTTT

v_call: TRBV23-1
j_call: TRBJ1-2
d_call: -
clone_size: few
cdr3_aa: CASSQSPKSYYGYTF
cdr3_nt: TGCGCCAGCAGTCAATCGCCGAAATCCTACTATGGCTACACCTTC

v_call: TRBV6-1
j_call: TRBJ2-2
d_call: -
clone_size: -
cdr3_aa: CASSKRQDTGELFF
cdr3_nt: TGTGCCAGCAGTAAAAGACAGGACACCGGGGAGCTGTTTTTT

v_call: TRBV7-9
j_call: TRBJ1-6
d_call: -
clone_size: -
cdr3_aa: CASSSAGTPSSPLHF
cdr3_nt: TGTGCCAGCAGCTCTGCCGGGACCCCCAGTTCACCCCTCCACTTT

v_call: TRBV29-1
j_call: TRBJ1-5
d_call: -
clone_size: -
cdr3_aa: CSVVLGQSHSNQPQHF
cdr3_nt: TGCAGCGTTGTATTAGGACAGAGCCATAGCAATCAGCCCCAGCATTTT

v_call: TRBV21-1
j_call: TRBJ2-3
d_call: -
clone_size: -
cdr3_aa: CASSKSARPETTPDTQYF
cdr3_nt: TGTGCCAGCAGCAAATCTGCCCGGCCAGAGACTACGCCAGATACGCAGTATTTT

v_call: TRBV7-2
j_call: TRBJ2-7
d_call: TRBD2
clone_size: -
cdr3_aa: CASSLAGGAYEQYF
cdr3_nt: TGTGCCAGCAGCCTAGCGGGTGGGGCCTACGAGCAGTACTTC

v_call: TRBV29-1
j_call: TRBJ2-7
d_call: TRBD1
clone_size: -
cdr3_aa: CSVEARQGPYEQYF
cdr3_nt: TGCAGCGTTGAAGCCCGACAGGGCCCCTACGAGCAGTACTTC

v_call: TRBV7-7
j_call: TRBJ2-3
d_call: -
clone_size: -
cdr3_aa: CASSPGGGSTDTQYF
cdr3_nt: TGTGCCAGCAGCCCCGGCGGGGGCAGCACAGATACGCAGTATTTT

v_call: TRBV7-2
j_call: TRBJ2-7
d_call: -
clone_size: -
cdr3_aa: CASSSIDGSGEQYF
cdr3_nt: TGTGCCAGCAGCTCTATCGACGGATCGGGCGAGCAGTACTTC

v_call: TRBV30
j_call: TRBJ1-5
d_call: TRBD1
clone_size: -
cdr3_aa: CAWSRQGSQPQHF
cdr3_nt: TGTGCCTGGAGTAGACAGGGGTCCCAGCCCCAGCATTTT

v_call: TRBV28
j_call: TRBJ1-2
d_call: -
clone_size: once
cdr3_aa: CASLDRANGYTF
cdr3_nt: TGTGCCAGCCTGGACAGAGCTAATGGCTACACCTTC

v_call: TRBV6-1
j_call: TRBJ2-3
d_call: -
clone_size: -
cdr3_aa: CASIGQYTDTQYF
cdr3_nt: TGTGCCAGCATTGGGCAGTACACAGATACGCAGTATTTT

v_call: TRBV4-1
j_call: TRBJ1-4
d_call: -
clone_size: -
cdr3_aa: CASSPRTQLNEKLFF
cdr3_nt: TGCGCCAGCAGCCCGCGGACACAACTTAATGAAAAACTGTTTTTT

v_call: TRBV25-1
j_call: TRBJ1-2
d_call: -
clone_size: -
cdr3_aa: CASSDVQLGINGYTF
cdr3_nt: TGTGCCAGCAGTGATGTCCAGTTGGGGATTAATGGCTACACCTTC

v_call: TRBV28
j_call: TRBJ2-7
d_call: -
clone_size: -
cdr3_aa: CASGARGGRSYEQYF
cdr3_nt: TGTGCCAGCGGGGCACGAGGGGGGAGGTCCTACGAGCAGTACTTC

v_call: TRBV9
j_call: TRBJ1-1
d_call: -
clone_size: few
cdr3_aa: CASSVEVSPNTEAFF
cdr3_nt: TGTGCCAGCAGCGTAGAAGTATCGCCGAACACTGAAGCTTTCTTT

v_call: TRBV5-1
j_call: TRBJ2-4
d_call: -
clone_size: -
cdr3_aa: CASSSENIQYF
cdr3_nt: TGCGCCAGCAGCTCTGAAAACATTCAGTACTTC

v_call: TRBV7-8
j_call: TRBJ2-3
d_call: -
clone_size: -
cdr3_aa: CASSLGYKGKRTDTQYF
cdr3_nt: TGTGCCAGCAGCTTAGGTTATAAGGGCAAAAGGACAGATACGCAGTATTTT

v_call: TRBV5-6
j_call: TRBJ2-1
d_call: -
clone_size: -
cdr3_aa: CASSLLSFRSYNEQFF
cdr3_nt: TGTGCCAGCAGCTTGTTGAGCTTTCGCTCCTACAATGAGCAGTTCTTC

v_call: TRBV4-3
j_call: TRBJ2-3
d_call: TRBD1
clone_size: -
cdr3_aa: CASSPRAGGKDTQYF
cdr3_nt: TGCGCCAGCAGCCCCAGAGCAGGGGGTAAGGATACGCAGTATTTT

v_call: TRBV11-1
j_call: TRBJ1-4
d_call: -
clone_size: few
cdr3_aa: CASSLDGLNEKLFF
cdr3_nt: TGTGCCAGCAGCTTAGACGGATTAAATGAAAAACTGTTTTTT

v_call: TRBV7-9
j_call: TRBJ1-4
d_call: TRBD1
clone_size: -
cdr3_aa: CASSARDRGFEKLFF
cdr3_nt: TGTGCCAGCAGCGCCCGGGACAGGGGGTTTGAAAAACTGTTTTTT

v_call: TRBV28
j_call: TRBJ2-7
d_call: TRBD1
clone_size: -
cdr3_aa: CASSADRGGEQYF
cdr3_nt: TGTGCCAGCAGTGCGGACAGGGGAGGCGAGCAGTACTTC

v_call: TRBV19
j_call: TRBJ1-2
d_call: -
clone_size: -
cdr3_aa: CASSMGGGYTF
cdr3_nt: TGTGCCAGTAGTATGGGCGGTGGCTACACCTTC

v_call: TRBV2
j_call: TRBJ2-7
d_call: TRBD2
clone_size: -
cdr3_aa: CASRPGTSGSYEQYF
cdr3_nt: TGTGCCAGCAGACCCGGGACTAGCGGGAGCTACGAGCAGTACTTC

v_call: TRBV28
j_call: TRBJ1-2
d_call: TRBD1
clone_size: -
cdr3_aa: CASSPLRQGTGYTF
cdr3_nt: TGTGCCAGCAGTCCTCTTCGACAGGGGACCGGCTACACCTTC